A selection of T cell receptor beta chains follows, all from one sample in a study of blood T cells in healthy people across ages. TCRdb processed the 5' RACE reads anew with MiXCR; each CDR3 protein has one entry. The repertoire has over 300,000 distinct CDR3 sequences, over 45% of them found once; the top ten carry under 65%. Source material: blood. The receptors stem from a man in his fifties or sixties in good health. Each CDR3 is given with its conserved first and last residue. A D gene is named only where the DNA matches it firmly. Only some rows state a clone size, as once, few, many or a class for expanded clones.

v_gene: TRBV10-3
abundance: few
d_gene: .
j_gene: TRBJ2-7
CDR3nt: TGTGCCATCAGTGACCAGGGTAACGAGCAGTACTTC
CDR3aa: CAISDQGNEQYF

v_gene: TRBV5-6
abundance: many
d_gene: TRBD2
j_gene: TRBJ2-5
CDR3nt: TGTGCCAGCAGCACGGGACTACAAGAGACCCAGTACTTC
CDR3aa: CASSTGLQETQYF

v_gene: TRBV10-1
abundance: few
d_gene: TRBD1
j_gene: TRBJ2-3
CDR3nt: TGCGCCAGCAGCAGGGACAGCTCTAGCACAGATACGCAGTATTTT
CDR3aa: CASSRDSSSTDTQYF

v_gene: TRBV11-2
abundance: .
d_gene: .
j_gene: TRBJ2-3
CDR3nt: TGTGCCAGCAGCTTAGAAACTTCTACTAGCACAGATACGCAGTATTTT
CDR3aa: CASSLETSTSTDTQYF

v_gene: TRBV20-1
abundance: .
d_gene: .
j_gene: TRBJ2-7
CDR3nt: TGCAGTGCTATAGACCCCCAAAGGAACGAGCAGTACTTC
CDR3aa: CSAIDPQRNEQYF

v_gene: TRBV11-2
abundance: once
d_gene: .
j_gene: TRBJ2-2
CDR3nt: TGTGCCAGCAGCCTCGGACAGTTGAACACCGGGGAGCTGTTTTTT
CDR3aa: CASSLGQLNTGELFF

v_gene: TRBV3-1
abundance: few
d_gene: .
j_gene: TRBJ1-2
CDR3nt: TGTGCCAGCAGCCAAGGGAAACGATATGGCTACACCTTC
CDR3aa: CASSQGKRYGYTF

v_gene: TRBV14
abundance: few
d_gene: TRBD1
j_gene: TRBJ1-2
CDR3nt: TGTGCCAGCAGCCAAGTACAGGGGCCCTACACCTTC
CDR3aa: CASSQVQGPYTF

v_gene: TRBV10-3
abundance: .
d_gene: .
j_gene: TRBJ1-2
CDR3nt: TGTGCCATCAGTGATAGTCAGGGACACGGTGGCTATGGCTACACCTTC
CDR3aa: CAISDSQGHGGYGYTF

v_gene: TRBV11-2
abundance: .
d_gene: TRBD1
j_gene: TRBJ2-3
CDR3nt: TGTGCCAGCAGCGCCATGGGACAGGGGGCAGATACGCAGTATTTT
CDR3aa: CASSAMGQGADTQYF

v_gene: TRBV30
abundance: .
d_gene: .
j_gene: TRBJ2-2
CDR3nt: TGTGCCTGGAGAACCAGGGCCAACACCGGGGAGCTGTTTTTT
CDR3aa: CAWRTRANTGELFF

v_gene: TRBV6-5
abundance: .
d_gene: .
j_gene: TRBJ2-7
CDR3nt: TGTGTCAGCAGGAAAATCGCCTCCTACGAGCAGTACTTC
CDR3aa: CVSRKIASYEQYF

v_gene: TRBV9
abundance: .
d_gene: TRBD2
j_gene: TRBJ2-1
CDR3nt: TGTGCCAGCAGCGTAGTGGCGGGAGCGGTCAATGAGCAGTTCTTC
CDR3aa: CASSVVAGAVNEQFF

v_gene: TRBV6-2/TRBV6-3
abundance: many
d_gene: TRBD2
j_gene: TRBJ2-1
CDR3nt: TGTGCCAGCAGTTACCGGTCTAGCGGGTATAGCTCCTACAATGAGCAGTTCTTC
CDR3aa: CASSYRSSGYSSYNEQFF

v_gene: TRBV7-8
abundance: .
d_gene: .
j_gene: TRBJ2-7
CDR3nt: TGTGTCAGCAGCCCTAGGACATCAACTGGACTATCCTACGAGCAGTACTTC
CDR3aa: CVSSPRTSTGLSYEQYF

v_gene: TRBV7-2
abundance: many
d_gene: TRBD1
j_gene: TRBJ2-5
CDR3nt: TGTGCCAGCAGCTTAGTCCGGGACAGGGGAGAGACCCAGTACTTC
CDR3aa: CASSLVRDRGETQYF

v_gene: TRBV5-6
abundance: .
d_gene: .
j_gene: TRBJ1-6
CDR3nt: TGTGCCAGCAGCTTGGCACTCCTCAATTCACCCCTCCACTTT
CDR3aa: CASSLALLNSPLHF

v_gene: TRBV5-6
abundance: few
d_gene: .
j_gene: TRBJ2-7
CDR3nt: TGTGCCAGCTCAGGGGCTACCTACGAGCAGTACTTC
CDR3aa: CASSGATYEQYF

v_gene: TRBV20-1
abundance: .
d_gene: .
j_gene: TRBJ1-1
CDR3nt: TGCAGTGCTAGAGATGCCAAGAACACTGAAGCTTTCTTT
CDR3aa: CSARDAKNTEAFF

v_gene: TRBV7-6
abundance: .
d_gene: TRBD1
j_gene: TRBJ2-1
CDR3nt: TGTGCCAGCAGCCCTAAGCCGGGACAGGGGGCTATCGGCACGTACAATGAGCAGTTCTTC
CDR3aa: CASSPKPGQGAIGTYNEQFF

v_gene: TRBV7-2
abundance: .
d_gene: TRBD1
j_gene: TRBJ1-6
CDR3nt: TGTGCCAGCAGCATCGGACAGGGAGGTTGGCCACCCCTCCACTTT
CDR3aa: CASSIGQGGWPPLHF

v_gene: TRBV20-1
abundance: .
d_gene: TRBD2
j_gene: TRBJ2-3
CDR3nt: TGCAGTGCTCGGACTAGCGGTCGCACAGATACGCAGTATTTT
CDR3aa: CSARTSGRTDTQYF

v_gene: TRBV29-1
abundance: few
d_gene: .
j_gene: TRBJ2-2
CDR3nt: TGCAGCGTCGAAACAGGACTTTCTGGCGGGGAGCTGTTTTTT
CDR3aa: CSVETGLSGGELFF

v_gene: TRBV27
abundance: .
d_gene: .
j_gene: TRBJ1-6
CDR3nt: TGTGCCAGCAGTGGGTTTCGCGGGACCCCCAATTCACCCCTCCACTTT
CDR3aa: CASSGFRGTPNSPLHF

v_gene: TRBV6-2/TRBV6-3
abundance: .
d_gene: .
j_gene: TRBJ2-3
CDR3nt: TGTGCCAGCAGTTACGCCAGCGGAGGGAAAGATACGCAGTATTTT
CDR3aa: CASSYASGGKDTQYF

v_gene: TRBV7-9
abundance: .
d_gene: .
j_gene: TRBJ2-5
CDR3nt: TGTGCCAGCAGCTTATACGGAAACTCAAAAGAGACCCAGTACTTC
CDR3aa: CASSLYGNSKETQYF

v_gene: TRBV6-5
abundance: .
d_gene: TRBD1
j_gene: TRBJ2-2
CDR3nt: TGTGCCAGCAGGAACGGACAGGGGGGGACCGGGGAGCTGTTTTTT
CDR3aa: CASRNGQGGTGELFF